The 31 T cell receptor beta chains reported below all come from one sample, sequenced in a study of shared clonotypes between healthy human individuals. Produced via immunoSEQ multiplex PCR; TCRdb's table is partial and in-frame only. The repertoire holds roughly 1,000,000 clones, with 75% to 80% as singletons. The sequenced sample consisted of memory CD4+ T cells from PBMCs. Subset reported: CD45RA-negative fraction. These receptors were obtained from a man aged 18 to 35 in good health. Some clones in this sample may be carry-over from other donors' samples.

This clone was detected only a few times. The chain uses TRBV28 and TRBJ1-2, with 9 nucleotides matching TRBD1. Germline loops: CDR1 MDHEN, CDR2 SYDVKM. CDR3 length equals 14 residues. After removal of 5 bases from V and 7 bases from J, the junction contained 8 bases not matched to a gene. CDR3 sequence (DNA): TGTGCCAGCAGTAACCGGGACAGGGTCCGTGGCTACACCTTC. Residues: CASSNRDRVRGYTF.

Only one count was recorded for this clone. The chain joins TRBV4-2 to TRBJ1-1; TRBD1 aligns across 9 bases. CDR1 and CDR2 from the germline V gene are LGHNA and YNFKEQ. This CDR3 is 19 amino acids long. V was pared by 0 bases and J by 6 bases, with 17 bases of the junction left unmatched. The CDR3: CASSQDWTGAISTRAEAFF. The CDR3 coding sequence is TGTGCCAGCAGCCAAGATTGGACAGGGGCGATTTCTACCCGGGCTGAAGCTTTCTTT.

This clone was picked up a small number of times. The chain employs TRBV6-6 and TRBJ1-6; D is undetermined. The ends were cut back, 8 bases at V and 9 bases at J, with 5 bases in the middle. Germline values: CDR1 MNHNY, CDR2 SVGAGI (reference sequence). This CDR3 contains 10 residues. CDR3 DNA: TGTGCCAGCGGGAGTTCACCCCTCCACTTT. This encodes CASGSSPLHF.

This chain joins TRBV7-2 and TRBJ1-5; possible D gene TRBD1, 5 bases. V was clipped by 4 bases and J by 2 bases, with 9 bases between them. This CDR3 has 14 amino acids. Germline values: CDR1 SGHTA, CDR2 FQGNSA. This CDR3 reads CASSSGPRNQPQHF. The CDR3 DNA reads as TGTGCCAGCAGCTCGGGGCCGCGCAATCAGCCCCAGCATTTT.

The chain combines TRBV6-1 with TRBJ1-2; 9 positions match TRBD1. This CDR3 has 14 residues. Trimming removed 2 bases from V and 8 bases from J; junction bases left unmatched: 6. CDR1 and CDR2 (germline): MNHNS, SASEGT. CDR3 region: CASSEPGQGFGYTF. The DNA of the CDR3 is TGTGCCAGCAGTGAACCGGGACAGGGCTTCGGCTACACCTTC.

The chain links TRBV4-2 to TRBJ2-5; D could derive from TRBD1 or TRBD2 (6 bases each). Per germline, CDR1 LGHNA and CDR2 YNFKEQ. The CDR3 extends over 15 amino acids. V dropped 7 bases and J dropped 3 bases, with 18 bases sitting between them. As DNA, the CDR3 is TGTGCCAGCAAAAAAGGGGGGACGTCTGAAGAGACCCAGTACTTC. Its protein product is CASKKGGTSEETQYF.

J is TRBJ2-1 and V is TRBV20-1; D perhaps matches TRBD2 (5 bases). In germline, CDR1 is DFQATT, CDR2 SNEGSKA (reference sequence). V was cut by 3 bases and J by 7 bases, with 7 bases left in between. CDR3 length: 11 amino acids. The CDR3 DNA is TGCAGTGCTAGCGGGGTGAATGAGCAGTTCTTC. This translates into CSASGVNEQFF.

The CDR3 bases are TGCGCCAGCAGCTTACCGGGACAGAAGAACGAGCAGTACTTC. Its translation is CASSLPGQKNEQYF. The genes are TRBV5-1 and TRBJ2-7; TRBD1 matches at 7 bases. V was pared by 2 bases and J by 5 bases, with 7 bases of the junction left unmatched. The V gene's germline CDR1 is SGHRS and CDR2 YFSETQ. The length of the CDR3 is 14 residues.

The CDR3 bases are TGCAGCGTTGAGAGGGACAGGGTCGGTGGCTACACCTTC. Translated: CSVERDRVGGYTF. The chain recombines TRBV29-1 with TRBJ1-2; 9 bases are a match to TRBD1. The CDR3 extends over 13 amino acids. The V segment lost 3 bases and the J segment 7 bases; nucleotides outside the gene matches: 6. Germline values: CDR1 SQVTM, CDR2 ANQGSEA.

The DNA for the CDR3 is TGTGCCAGCAGCCGGACTAGCGGCTACGAGCAGTACTTC. This codes for CASSRTSGYEQYF. The chain employs TRBV5-5 and TRBJ2-7; 10 positions match TRBD2. The junction had 1 base not matched to a gene; V was cut back by 4 bases and J by 3 bases. The CDR3 runs to 13 residues. CDR1 is SGHKS and CDR2 is YYEKEE in the germline V gene (reference sequence).

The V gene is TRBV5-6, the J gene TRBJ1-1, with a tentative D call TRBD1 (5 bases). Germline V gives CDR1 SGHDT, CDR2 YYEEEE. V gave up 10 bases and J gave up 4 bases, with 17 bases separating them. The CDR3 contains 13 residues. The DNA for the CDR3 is TGTGCCTCGACCCGCGGGGGGGGCACTGAAGCTTTCTTT. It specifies CASTRGGGTEAFF.

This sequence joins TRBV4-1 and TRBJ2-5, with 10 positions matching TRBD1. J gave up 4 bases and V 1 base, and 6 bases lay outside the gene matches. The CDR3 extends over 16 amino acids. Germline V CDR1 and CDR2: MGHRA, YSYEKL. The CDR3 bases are TGCGCCAGCAGCCAAGGCCGGGACAGGGGATTAGAGACCCAGTACTTC. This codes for CASSQGRDRGLETQYF.

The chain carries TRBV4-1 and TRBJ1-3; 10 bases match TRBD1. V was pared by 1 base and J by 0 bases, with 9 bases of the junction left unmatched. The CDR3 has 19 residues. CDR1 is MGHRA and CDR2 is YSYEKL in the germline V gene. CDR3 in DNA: TGCGCCAGCAGCCAAGCCCTTGCGGGACAGGGGTACTCTGGAAACACCATATATTTT. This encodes CASSQALAGQGYSGNTIYF.

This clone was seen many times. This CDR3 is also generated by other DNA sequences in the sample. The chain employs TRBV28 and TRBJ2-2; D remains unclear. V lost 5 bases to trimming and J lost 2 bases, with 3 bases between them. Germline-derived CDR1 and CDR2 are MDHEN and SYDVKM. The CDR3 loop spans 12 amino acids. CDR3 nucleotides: TGTGCCAGCAGTAAAAACACCGGGGAGCTGTTTTTT. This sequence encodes CASSKNTGELFF.

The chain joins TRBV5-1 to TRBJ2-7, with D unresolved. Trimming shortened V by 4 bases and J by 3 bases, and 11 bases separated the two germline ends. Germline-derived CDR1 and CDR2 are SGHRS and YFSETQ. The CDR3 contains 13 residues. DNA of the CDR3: TGCGCCAGCAGCCGTGACTCTTACTACGAGCAGTACTTC. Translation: CASSRDSYYEQYF.

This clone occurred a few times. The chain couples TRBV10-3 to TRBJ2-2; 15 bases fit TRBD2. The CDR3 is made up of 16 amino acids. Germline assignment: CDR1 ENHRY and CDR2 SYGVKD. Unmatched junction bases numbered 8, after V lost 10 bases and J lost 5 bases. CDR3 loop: CATGLAGGPGTGELFF. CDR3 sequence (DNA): TGTGCCACCGGACTAGCGGGAGGGCCGGGTACCGGGGAGCTGTTTTTT.

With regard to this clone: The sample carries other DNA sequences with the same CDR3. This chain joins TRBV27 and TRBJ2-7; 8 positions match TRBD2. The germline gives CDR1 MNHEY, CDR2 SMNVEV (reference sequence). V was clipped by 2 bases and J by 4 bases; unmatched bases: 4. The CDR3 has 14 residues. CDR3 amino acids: CASSLEPGGYEQYF. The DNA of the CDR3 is TGTGCCAGCAGTTTAGAACCGGGAGGGTACGAGCAGTACTTC.

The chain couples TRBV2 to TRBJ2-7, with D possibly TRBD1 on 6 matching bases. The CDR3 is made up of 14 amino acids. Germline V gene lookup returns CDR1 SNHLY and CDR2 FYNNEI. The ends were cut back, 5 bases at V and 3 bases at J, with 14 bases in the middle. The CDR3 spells CASSTQTGYYEQYF. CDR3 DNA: TGTGCCAGCAGTACTCAGACAGGTTACTACGAGCAGTACTTC.

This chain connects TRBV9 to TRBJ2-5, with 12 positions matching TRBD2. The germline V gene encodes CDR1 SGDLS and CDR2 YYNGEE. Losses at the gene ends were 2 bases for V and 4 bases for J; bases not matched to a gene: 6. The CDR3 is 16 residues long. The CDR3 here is CASSVGLAGIGETQYF. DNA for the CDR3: TGTGCCAGCAGCGTGGGACTAGCGGGTATAGGAGAGACCCAGTACTTC.

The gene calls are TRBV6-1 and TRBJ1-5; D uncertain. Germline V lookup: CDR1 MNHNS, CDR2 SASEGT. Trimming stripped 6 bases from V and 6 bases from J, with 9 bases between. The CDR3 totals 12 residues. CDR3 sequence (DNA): TGTGCCAGCAGCACACTAGGTCAGCCCCAGCATTTT. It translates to CASSTLGQPQHF.

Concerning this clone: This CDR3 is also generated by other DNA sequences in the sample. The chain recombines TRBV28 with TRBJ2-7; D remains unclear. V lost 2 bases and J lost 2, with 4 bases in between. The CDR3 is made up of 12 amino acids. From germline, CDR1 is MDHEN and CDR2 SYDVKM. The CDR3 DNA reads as TGTGCCAGCAGTTTAGCGGCCTACGAGCAGTACTTC. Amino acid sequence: CASSLAAYEQYF. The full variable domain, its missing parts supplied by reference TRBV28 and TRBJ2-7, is DVKVTQSSRYLVKRTGEKVFLECVQDMDHENMFWYRQDPGLGLRLIYFSYDVKMKEKGDIPEGYSVSREKKERFSLILESASTNQTSMYLCASSLAAYEQYFGPGTRLTVT.

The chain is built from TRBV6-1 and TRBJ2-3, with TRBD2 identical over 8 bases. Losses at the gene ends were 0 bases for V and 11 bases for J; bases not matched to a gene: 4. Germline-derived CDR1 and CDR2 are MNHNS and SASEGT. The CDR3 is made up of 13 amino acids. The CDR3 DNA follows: TGTGCCAGCAGTGAAGCGATGGCGGGAGGGCAGTATTTT. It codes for CASSEAMAGGQYF.

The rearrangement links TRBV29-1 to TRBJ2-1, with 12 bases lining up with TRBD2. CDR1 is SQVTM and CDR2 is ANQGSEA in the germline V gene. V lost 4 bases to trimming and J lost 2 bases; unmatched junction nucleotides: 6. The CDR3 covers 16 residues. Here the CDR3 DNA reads TGCAGCGTTGCGATCCTAGCGGGAGGGACCTACAATGAGCAGTTCTTC. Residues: CSVAILAGGTYNEQFF.

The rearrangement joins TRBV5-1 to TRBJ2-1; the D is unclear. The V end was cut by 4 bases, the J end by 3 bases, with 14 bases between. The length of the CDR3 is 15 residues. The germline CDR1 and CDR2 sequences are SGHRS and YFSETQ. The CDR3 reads CASSPVDLSYNEQFF. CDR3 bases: TGCGCCAGCAGCCCGGTTGATCTTAGCTACAATGAGCAGTTCTTC.

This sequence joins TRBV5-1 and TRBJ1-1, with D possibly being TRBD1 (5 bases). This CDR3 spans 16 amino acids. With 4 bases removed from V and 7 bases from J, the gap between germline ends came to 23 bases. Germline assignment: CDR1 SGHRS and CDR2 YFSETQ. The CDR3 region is CASSLGSSGMEDEAFF. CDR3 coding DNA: TGCGCCAGCAGCCTTGGATCTTCAGGGATGGAGGATGAAGCTTTCTTT. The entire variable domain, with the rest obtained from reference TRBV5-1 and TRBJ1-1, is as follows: KAGVTQTPRYLIKTRGQQVTLSCSPISGHRSVSWYQQTPGQGLQFLFEYFSETQRNKGNFPGRFSGRQFSNSRSEMNVSTLELGDSALYLCASSLGSSGMEDEAFFGQGTRLTVV.

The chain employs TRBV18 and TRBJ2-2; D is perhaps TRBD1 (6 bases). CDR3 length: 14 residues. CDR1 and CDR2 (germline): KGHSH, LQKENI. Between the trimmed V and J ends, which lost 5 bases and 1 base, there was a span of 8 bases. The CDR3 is CASSKTGNTGELFF. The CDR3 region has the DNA TGTGCCAGCTCAAAGACAGGGAACACCGGGGAGCTGTTTTTT.

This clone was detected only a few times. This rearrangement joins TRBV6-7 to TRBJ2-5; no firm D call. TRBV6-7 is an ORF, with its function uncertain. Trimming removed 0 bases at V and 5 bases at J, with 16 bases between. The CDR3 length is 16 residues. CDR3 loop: CASSYSGDDLRETQYF. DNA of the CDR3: TGTGCCAGCAGTTACTCTGGCGACGACCTACGGGAGACCCAGTACTTC.

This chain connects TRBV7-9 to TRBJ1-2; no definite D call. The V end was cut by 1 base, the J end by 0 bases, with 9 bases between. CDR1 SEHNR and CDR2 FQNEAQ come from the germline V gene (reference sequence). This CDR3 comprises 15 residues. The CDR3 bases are TGTGCCAGCAGCTTAGGACAACTCCCTAACTATGGCTACACCTTC. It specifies CASSLGQLPNYGYTF. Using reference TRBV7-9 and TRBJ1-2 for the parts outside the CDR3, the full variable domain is DTGVSQNPRHKITKRGQNVTFRCDPISEHNRLYWYRQTLGQGPEFLTYFQNEAQLEKSRLLSDRFSAERPKGSFSTLEIQRTEQGDSAMYLCASSLGQLPNYGYTFGSGTRLTVV.

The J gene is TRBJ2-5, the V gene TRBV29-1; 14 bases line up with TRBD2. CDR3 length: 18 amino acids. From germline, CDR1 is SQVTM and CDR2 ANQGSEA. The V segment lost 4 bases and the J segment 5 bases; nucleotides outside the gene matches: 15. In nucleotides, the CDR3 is TGCAGCGTTGTAGGGCTATCCGGGACTAGCGGGAGCGGGGAGACCCAGTACTTC. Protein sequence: CSVVGLSGTSGSGETQYF.

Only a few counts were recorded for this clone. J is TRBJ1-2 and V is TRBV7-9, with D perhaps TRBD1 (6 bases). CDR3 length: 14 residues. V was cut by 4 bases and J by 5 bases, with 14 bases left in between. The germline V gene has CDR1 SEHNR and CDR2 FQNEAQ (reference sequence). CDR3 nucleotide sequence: TGTGCCAGCAGCTCGCAGACAGGAGGATATGGCTACACCTTC. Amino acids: CASSSQTGGYGYTF.

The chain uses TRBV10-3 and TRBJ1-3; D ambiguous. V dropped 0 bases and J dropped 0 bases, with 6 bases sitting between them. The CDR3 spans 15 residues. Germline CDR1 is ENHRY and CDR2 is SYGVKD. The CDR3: CAISESFSSGNTIYF. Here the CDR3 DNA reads TGTGCCATCAGTGAGTCGTTTAGCTCTGGAAACACCATATATTTT.